These 28 T cell receptor beta chains share one sample of origin, sequenced in a study of blood T cell repertoires in COVID-19. The repertoire was sequenced with immunoSEQ multiplex PCR; TCRdb's copy has only in-frame clones and lacks some. The sample has 25,000 to 35,000 clones, roughly 70% seen once. Source material: peripheral blood. The receptors come from a boy aged 2-15 years with active or convalescent COVID-19.

The chain couples TRBV28 to TRBJ1-5; D remains unclear. This CDR3 contains 14 residues. V was pared by 3 bases and J by 7 bases, with 13 bases between. The germline V gene encodes CDR1 MDHEN and CDR2 SYDVKM. CDR3 residues: CASSFRSASQPQHF. In DNA, the CDR3 is TGTGCCAGCAGTTTTCGGAGTGCATCACAGCCCCAGCATTTT.

The CDR3 sequence is CASSFFQNTEAFF. CDR3 in DNA: TGTGCCAGCAGTTTTTTCCAGAACACTGAAGCTTTCTTT. This rearrangement joins TRBV12-3 or TRBV12-4 to TRBJ1-1; D not resolved. This CDR3 spans 13 amino acids. Trimming removed 3 bases from V and 1 base from J, with 6 bases in between.

The chain employs TRBV29-1 and TRBJ2-1, with 7 bases identical to TRBD1. V lost 7 bases, J lost 5 bases, and 8 bases stayed unmatched. From germline, CDR1 is SQVTM and CDR2 ANQGSEA. This CDR3 has 13 residues. The CDR3 sequence: CSAPGQPHNEQFF. The CDR3 DNA reads as TGCAGCGCTCCGGGACAGCCTCACAATGAGCAGTTCTTC.

The J gene is TRBJ2-7, the V gene TRBV6-4; 8 nucleotides match TRBD1. There are 17 residues in the CDR3. The germline CDR1 and CDR2 sequences are MRHNA and SNTAGT. The junction had 8 bases not matched to a gene; V was cut back by 0 bases and J by 1 base. The CDR3 DNA sequence: TGTGCCAGCAGTGACTCCAGGGACAGGATCCATTCCTACGAGCAGTACGTC. Encoded protein: CASSDSRDRIHSYEQYV.

This chain connects TRBV9 to TRBJ1-1; D uncertain. Per germline, CDR1 SGDLS and CDR2 YYNGEE. Trimming stripped 3 bases from V and 3 bases from J, with 15 bases between. The CDR3 is made up of 15 amino acids. The CDR3: CASSGGREGYTEAFF. In DNA, the CDR3 is TGTGCCAGCAGCGGAGGTAGGGAGGGCTACACTGAAGCTTTCTTT.

The V gene is TRBV28, the J gene TRBJ1-3, with D maybe TRBD1 (5 bases). The CDR3 length is 13 residues. Germline CDR1 and CDR2: MDHEN and SYDVKM. The V end lost 8 bases, the J end lost 4 bases, and 12 bases lay between the germline ends. DNA of the CDR3: TGTGCCAGCGGGCCGGGGGAAGGAAACACCATATATTTT. It encodes CASGPGEGNTIYF.

V gene TRBV28 combines with J gene TRBJ2-1; D might be TRBD1 (6 bases). Germline-derived CDR1 and CDR2 are MDHEN and SYDVKM. Trimming stripped 6 bases from V and 0 bases from J, with 15 bases between. This CDR3 is built from 16 residues. CDR3 coding DNA: TGTGCCAGCAGCTTAGGTAGGGGGAGCTCCTACAATGAGCAGTTCTTC. This encodes CASSLGRGSSYNEQFF.

The chain couples TRBV5-1 to TRBJ2-7, with D perhaps TRBD1 (5 bases). Trimming left V 1 base short and J 0 bases short, with 8 bases between. Germline V CDR1 and CDR2: SGHRS, YFSETQ. This CDR3 has 14 amino acids. The CDR3 DNA reads as TGCGCCAGCAGCTTGTATCAGGGCTCCTACGAGCAGTACGTC. It is translated as CASSLYQGSYEQYV.

This chain connects TRBV6-2 or TRBV6-3 to TRBJ2-7; a weak D match, TRBD2 (6 bases). V dropped 2 bases and J dropped 0 bases, with 17 bases sitting between them. Germline V CDR1 and CDR2: MNHEY, SVGEGT. The CDR3 spans 17 residues. This chain's CDR3 is CASSYPLSGLGSYEQYF. The CDR3 bases are TGTGCCAGCAGTTACCCACTTTCGGGACTTGGCTCCTACGAGCAGTACTTC.

The chain carries TRBV28 and TRBJ1-2, with D uncertain. There are 17 residues in the CDR3. Germline CDR1 MDHEN, CDR2 SYDVKM. Here the CDR3 DNA reads TGTCCCACCACCCGTGGCGCAGACCCGCTACTAAGTGGTGGCTACACCTTC. Translated: CPTTRGADPLLSGGYTF.

This chain uses TRBV5-1 with TRBJ2-6, with TRBD1 identical over 9 bases. The ends lost 0 bases at V and 1 base at J; junction bases unmatched: 2. The CDR3 spans 17 residues. The V gene's germline CDR1 is SGHRS and CDR2 YFSETQ. The CDR3 loop is CASSLGQGVSGANVLTF. For the CDR3, the DNA is TGCGCCAGCAGCTTGGGACAGGGGGTATCTGGGGCCAACGTCCTGACTTTC.

The chain couples TRBV18 to TRBJ2-5; tentative D call: TRBD1 (7 bases). Germline assignment: CDR1 KGHSH and CDR2 LQKENI. The CDR3 covers 14 residues. V gave up 2 bases and J gave up 4 bases, with 11 bases separating them. Here the CDR3 reads CASSPEQGGETQYF. CDR3 nucleotide sequence: TGTGCCAGCTCACCAGAGCAGGGGGGAGAGACCCAGTACTTC.

On this clone itself: At one end, the junction sequence differs from germline, possibly due to a read error. V and J are TRBV14 and TRBJ2-1; D possibly corresponds to TRBD2 (6 bases). The CDR3 sequence is 16 residues long. Per germline, CDR1 SGHDN and CDR2 FVKESK. CDR3 nucleotides: TGTGCCAGCAGCAAAGAAGTGGGGGGTAGCATCAATGAGCAGTTCTTC. Its protein product is CASSKEVGGSINEQFF. Together with reference TRBV14 and TRBJ2-1, the CDR3 gives the full variable domain: EAGVTQFPSHSVIEKGQTVTLRCDPISGHDNLYWYRRVMGKEIKFLLHFVKESKQDESGMPNNRFLAERTGGTYSTLKVQPAELEDSGVYFCASSKEVGGSINEQFFGPGTRLTVL.

This clone was observed once. The junction shows a germline mismatch at one end, possibly a read error. The chain links TRBV7-9 to TRBJ2-3; 7 nucleotides agree with TRBD2. The CDR3 extends over 15 amino acids. Per the germline V gene, CDR1 is SEHNR and CDR2 is FQNEAQ (reference sequence). CDR3 sequence (DNA): TGTGCCAGCAGCCTAGCGGCCCCTAGCACAGATACGCAGTATTTT. As protein: CASSLAAPSTDTQYF. The whole variable domain, remainder taken from reference TRBV7-9 and TRBJ2-3, is DTGVSQNPRHKITKRGQNVTFRCDPISEHNRLYWYRQTLGQGPEFLTYFQNEAQLEKSRLLSDRFSAERPKGSFSTLEIQRTEQGDSAMYLCASSLAAPSTDTQYFGPGTRLTVL.

The chain couples TRBV28 to TRBJ2-5; D is undetermined. There are 11 residues in the CDR3. V lost 6 bases and J lost 1, with 3 bases in between. Germline V lookup: CDR1 MDHEN, CDR2 SYDVKM. Here the CDR3 reads CASSLQETQYF. CDR3 bases: TGTGCCAGCAGCCTCCAAGAGACCCAGTACTTC.

This clone was seen just once. This chain links TRBV28 with TRBJ2-1, with TRBD1 as a possible D gene (5 bases). Between the trimmed V and J ends, which lost 6 bases and 7 bases, there was a span of 7 bases. Germline V gene lookup returns CDR1 MDHEN and CDR2 SYDVKM. CDR3 length: 11 residues. The CDR3 DNA sequence: TGTGCCAGCAGCCCAGGGAATGAGCAGTTCTTC. The encoded protein is CASSPGNEQFF.

A few counts support this clone. The gene calls are TRBV28 and TRBJ2-7; D possibly corresponds to TRBD1 (6 bases). Trimming pared 6 bases from V and 2 bases from J, leaving 17 bases between. Germline assignment: CDR1 MDHEN and CDR2 SYDVKM. The CDR3 spans 15 residues. DNA of the CDR3: TGTGCCAGCAGCCGAGGACAGCAGGTCCCCTACGAGCAGTACTTC. It yields the protein CASSRGQQVPYEQYF.

V usage is TRBV11-1 and J usage is TRBJ2-7; 8 bases are shared with TRBD1. CDR3 size: 14 residues. The V and J ends lost 5 bases and 0 bases, in that order; junction bases with no gene match: 3. Germline loops: CDR1 SGHAT, CDR2 FQDESV (reference sequence). The CDR3 loop is CASSETGASYEQYV. CDR3 sequence (DNA): TGTGCCAGCAGCGAGACAGGGGCCTCCTACGAGCAGTACGTC.

The chain carries TRBV7-6 and TRBJ1-2; a weak D match, TRBD1 (6 bases). This CDR3 has 14 residues. The V gene lost 1 base and the J gene lost 9 bases, with 15 bases spanning the gap. CDR1 is SGHVS, CDR2 FNYEAQ, per germline. CDR3 region: CASSLEAGVYRYTF. The CDR3 DNA follows: TGTGCCAGCAGCTTAGAGGCAGGGGTATATCGCTACACCTTC.

V and J are TRBV6-5 and TRBJ1-3, with a tentative D call TRBD1 (5 bases). Per germline, CDR1 MNHEY and CDR2 SVGAGI. This CDR3 region has 15 residues. The V and J ends lost 6 bases and 1 base respectively, with 13 bases between them. The CDR3 DNA sequence: TGTGCCAGCAGGACCCCTGGGACTTCTGGAAACACCATATATTTT. This translates into CASRTPGTSGNTIYF.

V usage is TRBV20-1 and J usage is TRBJ2-7; 7 positions agree with TRBD2. The CDR3 has 15 residues. Germline V lookup: CDR1 DFQATT, CDR2 SNEGSKA (reference sequence). Trimming took 3 bases from V and 0 from J; bases not matched to a gene: 8. The CDR3 sequence is CSASMASGSSYEQYV. The CDR3 DNA is TGCAGTGCTAGTATGGCTAGCGGTAGCTCCTACGAGCAGTACGTC.

V is TRBV4-2 and J is TRBJ2-5, with 7 positions matching TRBD1. The junction had 9 bases not matched to a gene; V was cut back by 0 bases and J by 5 bases. CDR1 and CDR2 from the germline V gene are LGHNA and YNFKEQ. The CDR3 consists of 16 residues. The CDR3 sequence is CASSQDGNRGKETQYF. The CDR3 DNA reads as TGTGCCAGCAGCCAAGACGGAAACAGGGGAAAGGAGACCCAGTACTTC.

By its share, this clone is medium-sized. This chain uses TRBV2 with TRBJ1-2; TRBD1 matches 10 bases. With 6 bases clipped from V and 2 bases from J, the junction kept 0 bases outside the gene matches. Germline CDR1 is SNHLY and CDR2 is FYNNEI. There are 13 residues in the CDR3. The CDR3 DNA is TGTGCCAGCAGGACAGGGGGCAACTATGGCTACACCTTC. This gives the protein CASRTGGNYGYTF.

The J gene is TRBJ2-3, the V gene TRBV30; 15 nucleotides match TRBD2. With 8 bases clipped from V and 4 bases from J, the junction kept 4 bases outside the gene matches. The CDR3 extends over 14 amino acids. Per the germline V gene, CDR1 is GTSNPN and CDR2 is SVGIG (reference sequence). The CDR3 loop reads CARGLAGGADTQYF. CDR3 DNA: TGTGCCCGGGGACTAGCGGGAGGTGCAGATACGCAGTATTTT.

This clone was picked up one time. The chain links TRBV5-8 to TRBJ1-6; 10 bases map to TRBD1. The CDR3 spans 15 residues. Trimming cost V 4 bases and J 7 bases; bases outside gene matches: 5. Germline-derived CDR1 and CDR2 are SGHTS and YDEGEE. The DNA of the CDR3 is TGTGCCAGCAGCCCACGACAGGGGGCCAATTCACCCCTCCACTTT. Protein product: CASSPRQGANSPLHF. The whole variable domain, filled in from reference TRBV5-8 and TRBJ1-6, reads EAGVTQSPTHLIKTRGQQATLRCSPISGHTSVYWYQQALGLGLQFLLWYDEGEERNRGNFPPRFSGRQFPNYSSELNVNALELEDSALYLCASSPRQGANSPLHFGNGTRLTVT.

The chain carries TRBV7-9 and TRBJ2-7; 9 nucleotides agree with TRBD2. The CDR3 length is 15 residues. Germline loops: CDR1 SEHNR, CDR2 FQNEAQ (reference sequence). Trimming took 5 bases from V and 1 from J; bases not matched to a gene: 6. This chain's CDR3 is CASSRAGGFSYEQYF. The CDR3 DNA reads TGTGCCAGCAGCCGCGCGGGAGGGTTTTCCTACGAGCAGTACTTC.

This clone occurred a few times. This chain connects TRBV5-6 to TRBJ1-2; no reliable D call. Germline loops: CDR1 SGHDT, CDR2 YYEEEE. This CDR3 region has 13 residues. The V end was cut by 2 bases, the J end by 7 bases, with 12 bases between. CDR3 DNA: TGTGCCAGCAGCTTATCTTCCTTATTTGGCTACACCTTC. Encoded protein: CASSLSSLFGYTF.

Of note for this clone: The same CDR3 is also encoded by other DNA sequences in this sample. The chain joins TRBV5-1 to TRBJ2-7; 11 bases fit TRBD1. The germline CDR1 and CDR2 sequences are SGHRS and YFSETQ. V dropped 4 bases and J dropped 3; count of bases not matched to a gene: 3. CDR3 length: 14 residues. CDR3 coding DNA: TGCGCCAGCAGCCCGGGGACAGGGGGCTACGAGCAGTACTTC. Its translation is CASSPGTGGYEQYF.